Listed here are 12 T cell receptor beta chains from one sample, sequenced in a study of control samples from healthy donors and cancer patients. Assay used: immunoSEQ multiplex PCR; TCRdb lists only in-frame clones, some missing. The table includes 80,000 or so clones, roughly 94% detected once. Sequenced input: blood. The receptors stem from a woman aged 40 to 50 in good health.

For the CDR3, the DNA is TGTGCCAGCAGTTATCCGGGCGGGACGCATGGCTACACCTTC. Translation: CASSYPGGTHGYTF. The chain combines TRBV6-2 or TRBV6-3 with TRBJ1-2, with D maybe TRBD1 (5 bases). In germline, CDR1 is MNHEY, CDR2 SVGEGT. This CDR3 is built from 14 residues. Trimming took off 3 bases at V and 6 bases at J, with 14 bases between the two ends.

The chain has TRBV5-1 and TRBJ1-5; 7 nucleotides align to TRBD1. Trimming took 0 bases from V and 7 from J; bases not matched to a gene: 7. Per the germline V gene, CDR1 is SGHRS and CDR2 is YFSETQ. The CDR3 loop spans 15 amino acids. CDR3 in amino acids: CASSLVAGGDQPQHF. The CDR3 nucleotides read TGCGCCAGCAGCTTGGTGGCAGGGGGGGACCAGCCCCAGCATTTT.

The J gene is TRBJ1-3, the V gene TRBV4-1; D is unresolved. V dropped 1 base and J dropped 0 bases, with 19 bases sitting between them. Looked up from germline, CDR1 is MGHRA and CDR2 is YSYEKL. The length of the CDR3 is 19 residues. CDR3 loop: CASSQGIAGSSYSGNTIYF. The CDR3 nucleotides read TGCGCCAGCAGCCAAGGGATCGCAGGTTCCTCTTACTCTGGAAACACCATATATTTT.

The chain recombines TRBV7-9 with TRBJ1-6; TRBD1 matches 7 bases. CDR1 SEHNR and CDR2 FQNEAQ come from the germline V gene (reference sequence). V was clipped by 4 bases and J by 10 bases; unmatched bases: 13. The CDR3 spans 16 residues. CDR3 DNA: TGTGCCAGCAGCTCCTCGACAGGGAAATGGCGCTCACCCCTCCACTTT. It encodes CASSSSTGKWRSPLHF.

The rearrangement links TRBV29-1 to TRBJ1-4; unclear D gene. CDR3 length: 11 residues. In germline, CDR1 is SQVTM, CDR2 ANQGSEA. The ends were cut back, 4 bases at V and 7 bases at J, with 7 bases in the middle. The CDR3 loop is CSVGFSEKLFF. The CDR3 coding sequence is TGCAGCGTTGGTTTCAGTGAAAAACTGTTTTTT. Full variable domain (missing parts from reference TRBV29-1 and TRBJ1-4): SAVISQKPSRDICQRGTSLTIQCQVDSQVTMMFWYRQQPGQSLTLIATANQGSEATYESGFVIDKFPISRPNLTFSTLTVSNMSPEDSSIYLCSVGFSEKLFFGSGTQLSVL.

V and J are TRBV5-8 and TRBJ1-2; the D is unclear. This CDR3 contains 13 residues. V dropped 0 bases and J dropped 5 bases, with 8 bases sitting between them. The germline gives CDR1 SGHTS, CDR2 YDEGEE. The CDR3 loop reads CASSLAGRYGYTF. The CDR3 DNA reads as TGTGCCAGCAGCTTGGCAGGACGGTATGGCTACACCTTC.

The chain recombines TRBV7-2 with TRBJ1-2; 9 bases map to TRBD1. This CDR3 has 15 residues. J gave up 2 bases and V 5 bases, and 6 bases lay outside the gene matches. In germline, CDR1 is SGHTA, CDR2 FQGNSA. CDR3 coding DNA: TGTGCCAGCAGCGGATCCGGGACAGGGAACTATGGCTACACCTTC. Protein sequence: CASSGSGTGNYGYTF.

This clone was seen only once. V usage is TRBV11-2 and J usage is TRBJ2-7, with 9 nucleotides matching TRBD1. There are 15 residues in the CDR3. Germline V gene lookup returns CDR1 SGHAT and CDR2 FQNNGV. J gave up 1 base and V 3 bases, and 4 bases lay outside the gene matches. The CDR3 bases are TGTGCCAGCAGCTTTACCGGGACAGGGTCCTACGAGCAGTACTTC. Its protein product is CASSFTGTGSYEQYF.

The CDR3 DNA sequence: TGTGCCAGCAGAAAGCCCGGGACAGGGCTTCACGAGCAGTACTTC. It is translated as CASRKPGTGLHEQYF. The chain recombines TRBV7-2 with TRBJ2-7, with 9 bases fitting TRBD1. CDR1 SGHTA and CDR2 FQGNSA come from the germline V gene. V was pared by 6 bases and J by 5 bases, with 11 bases of the junction left unmatched. The CDR3 consists of 15 residues.

The CDR3: CASSEGPGTGLGYTF. The DNA of the CDR3 is TGTGCCAGCAGTGAGGGCCCCGGGACAGGGTTGGGCTACACCTTC. This chain links TRBV2 with TRBJ1-2, with 9 positions matching TRBD1. The V and J ends lost 3 bases and 8 bases, in that order; junction bases with no gene match: 10. Germline V CDR1 and CDR2: SNHLY, FYNNEI. The CDR3 is made up of 15 amino acids.

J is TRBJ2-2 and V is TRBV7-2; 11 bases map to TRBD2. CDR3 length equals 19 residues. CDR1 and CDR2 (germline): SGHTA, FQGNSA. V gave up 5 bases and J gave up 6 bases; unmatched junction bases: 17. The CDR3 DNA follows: TGTGCCAGCAGCATATTCCATCGGCGACTAGCGGGGAAAGCCGGGGAGCTGTTTTTT. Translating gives CASSIFHRRLAGKAGELFF.

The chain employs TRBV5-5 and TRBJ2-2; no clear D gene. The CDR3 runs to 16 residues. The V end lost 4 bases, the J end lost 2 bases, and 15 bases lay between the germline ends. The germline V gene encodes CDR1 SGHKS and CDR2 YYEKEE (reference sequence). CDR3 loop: CASSKRFGLNTGELFF. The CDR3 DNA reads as TGTGCCAGCAGCAAAAGGTTCGGGCTTAACACCGGGGAGCTGTTTTTT.